Following are 32 T cell receptor beta chains from one sample sequenced in a study of T cell responses to AZD1222 COVID-19 vaccine (dated by TCRdb to the early 2020s). This sample's time point label indicates: baseline before first vaccination. Libraries came from the immunoSEQ multiplex PCR assay. TCRdb obtained this table from immuneACCESS and retained in-frame rearrangements with V and J assigned. These tables miss some clones; where compared with another copy, unresolved V genes account for less than half of the shortfall, and the remainder is unexplained. For this sample the table gives roughly 170,000 clones, of which about nine tenths were detected only once. Around 3% of the sample is in the top ten clones. The material was peripheral blood, obtained on day 0 of AZD1222 vaccination. All receptors derive from an adult in good health.

This chain connects TRBV3-1 (or the pseudogene TRBV3-2) to TRBJ2-7; weak D call: TRBD1 (6 bases). Germline-derived CDR1 and CDR2 are LGHDT and YNNKEL (reference sequence). The CDR3 totals 15 residues. V lost 4 bases to trimming and J lost 0 bases, with 13 bases between them. The CDR3 DNA reads as TGTGCCAGCAGCCGGGGCGGACAGAGCTCCTACGAGCAGTACTTC. Protein product: CASSRGGQSSYEQYF.

This chain connects TRBV7-9 to TRBJ2-3; perhaps D is TRBD1 or TRBD2 (5 bases each). This CDR3 is 17 amino acids long. CDR1 is SEHNR and CDR2 is FQNEAQ in the germline V gene (reference sequence). V lost 0 bases and J lost 7, with 20 bases in between. This CDR3 reads CASSLAGTGPNGNTQYF. CDR3 coding DNA: TGTGCCAGCAGCTTAGCGGGAACAGGACCCAACGGGAATACGCAGTATTTT.

The chain links TRBV3-1 (or the pseudogene TRBV3-2) to TRBJ2-7; the D gene could be TRBD1 or TRBD2 (5 bases each). The V end was cut by 1 base, the J end by 7 bases, with 8 bases between. Germline loops: CDR1 LGHDT, CDR2 YNNKEL (reference sequence). This CDR3 is built from 12 residues. The DNA of the CDR3 is TGTGCCAGCAGCCAAGTTTGGGGGGAGCAGTACTTC. Translating gives CASSQVWGEQYF.

This clone has just one count. This chain joins TRBV18 and TRBJ1-2, with 7 bases aligning to TRBD1. The CDR3 contains 16 residues. The V gene's germline CDR1 is KGHSH and CDR2 LQKENI. V shed 3 bases and J 3 bases; nucleotides not matched to a gene: 10. CDR3 in amino acids: CASSPLWQGGDYGYTF. DNA of the CDR3: TGTGCCAGCTCACCCCTTTGGCAGGGGGGCGACTATGGCTACACCTTC. The full variable domain, in which reference TRBV18 and TRBJ1-2 provide the parts outside the CDR3, is NAGVMQNPRHLVRRRGQEARLRCSPMKGHSHVYWYRQLPEEGLKFMVYLQKENIIDESGMPKERFSAEFPKEGPSILRIQQVVRGDSAAYFCASSPLWQGGDYGYTFGSGTRLTVV.

The chain combines TRBV7-9 with TRBJ2-2; unclear D gene. With 1 base removed from V and 4 bases from J, the gap between germline ends came to 10 bases. This CDR3 spans 15 amino acids. From germline, CDR1 is SEHNR and CDR2 FQNEAQ (reference sequence). CDR3 sequence (DNA): TGTGCCAGCAGCTTAGAGCTATCGGGCACCGGGGAGCTGTTTTTT. Amino acid sequence: CASSLELSGTGELFF. Complete variable domain (other parts from reference TRBV7-9 and TRBJ2-2): DTGVSQNPRHKITKRGQNVTFRCDPISEHNRLYWYRQTLGQGPEFLTYFQNEAQLEKSRLLSDRFSAERPKGSFSTLEIQRTEQGDSAMYLCASSLELSGTGELFFGEGSRLTVL.

The genes are TRBV6-2 or TRBV6-3 and TRBJ2-7; 9 bases fit TRBD2. V lost 4 bases, J lost 1 base, and 8 bases stayed unmatched. CDR1 and CDR2 from the germline V gene are MNHEY and SVGEGT. The CDR3 extends over 16 amino acids. CDR3 residues: CASSSDSSGASYEQYF. DNA of the CDR3: TGTGCCAGCAGTTCCGACTCTAGCGGGGCTTCCTACGAGCAGTACTTC.

This sequence joins TRBV15 and TRBJ1-3; perhaps TRBD1 as D (5 bases). The CDR3 is 14 amino acids. Germline V gives CDR1 LNHNV, CDR2 YYDKDF (reference sequence). V was clipped by 8 bases and J by 4 bases, with 15 bases between them. The CDR3 DNA reads as TGTGCCACCCGGAGTGGGGGGGTCGGAAACACCATATATTTT. Translating it yields CATRSGGVGNTIYF.

The CDR3 loop reads CASSQVSTNYGYTF. The CDR3 DNA follows: TGCGCCAGCAGCCAAGTGTCGACTAACTATGGCTACACCTTC. The gene calls are TRBV4-1 and TRBJ1-2; no clear D gene. The CDR3 is 14 amino acids. Germline V lookup: CDR1 MGHRA, CDR2 YSYEKL. The V end was cut by 1 base, the J end by 0 bases, with 6 bases between.

The chain carries TRBV10-1 and TRBJ2-7; 14 nucleotides line up with TRBD2. There are 17 residues in the CDR3. Trimming at V came to 5 bases and at J to 1 base, leaving 7 bases not matched to a gene. Germline V gene data show CDR1 as WNHNN and CDR2 as SYGVQD (reference sequence). The CDR3, as DNA: TGCGCCAGCAGTTCCGGGACTAGCGGGAGAGGTTCCTACGAGCAGTACTTC. Its translation is CASSSGTSGRGSYEQYF.

The gene calls are TRBV6-5 and TRBJ2-7; TRBD1 matches at 9 bases. V was clipped by 2 bases and J by 1 base; unmatched bases: 3. This CDR3 contains 15 residues. Per the germline V gene, CDR1 is MNHEY and CDR2 is SVGAGI. This CDR3 is CASSYRDRGSYEQYF. The CDR3 bases are TGTGCCAGCAGTTACCGAGACAGGGGGTCCTACGAGCAGTACTTC.

The rearrangement links TRBV7-9 to TRBJ2-7; D is unresolved. This CDR3 region has 13 residues. The V end was cut by 5 bases, the J end by 2 bases, with 10 bases between. Germline CDR1 and CDR2: SEHNR and FQNEAQ (reference sequence). The CDR3 here is CASSPKGPYEQYF. The CDR3 DNA reads as TGTGCCAGCAGCCCAAAAGGTCCCTACGAGCAGTACTTC.

The rearrangement uses TRBV12-5 and TRBJ2-5; D is perhaps TRBD1 (5 bases). Germline CDR1 LGHNT, CDR2 FRNRAP. Trimming pared 5 bases from V and 5 bases from J, leaving 15 bases between. There are 14 residues in the CDR3. This CDR3 reads CASGLQTGAETQYF. The CDR3 nucleotides are TGTGCTAGTGGTCTCCAAACAGGTGCGGAGACCCAGTACTTC.

This sequence joins TRBV18 and TRBJ1-2, with 9 bases identical to TRBD1. This CDR3 spans 14 amino acids. The V gene end was trimmed by 5 bases and the J gene end by 8 bases; junction bases not matched to a gene: 9. Per germline, CDR1 KGHSH and CDR2 LQKENI. The CDR3 region is CASSTGGPKEGYTF. The CDR3 bases are TGTGCCAGCTCAACAGGGGGCCCAAAGGAGGGCTACACCTTC. Full variable domain (missing parts from reference TRBV18 and TRBJ1-2): NAGVMQNPRHLVRRRGQEARLRCSPMKGHSHVYWYRQLPEEGLKFMVYLQKENIIDESGMPKERFSAEFPKEGPSILRIQQVVRGDSAAYFCASSTGGPKEGYTFGSGTRLTVV.

This clone showed up just once. V usage is TRBV30 and J usage is TRBJ2-3; D gene ambiguous. Germline V CDR1 and CDR2: GTSNPN, SVGIG (reference sequence). Trimming pared 7 bases from V and 8 bases from J, leaving 16 bases between. The CDR3 runs to 12 residues. As DNA, the CDR3 is TGTGCCTACCTCCGGGCCCCCGTTACGCAGTATTTT. It yields the protein CAYLRAPVTQYF.

Note on this clone: The junction shows a germline mismatch at one end, possibly a read error. This sample includes further DNA sequences coding for the same CDR3. The chain employs TRBV5-1 and TRBJ2-5; D unresolved. The CDR3 extends over 14 amino acids. The germline V gene encodes CDR1 SGHRS and CDR2 YFSETQ. Written as DNA, the CDR3 is TGCGCCAGCAGCTTGGGGACGTATCAAGAAACCCAGTACTTC. It codes for CASSLGTYQETQYF.

Of note for this clone: Within the sample, other DNA sequences also encode this same CDR3. This chain uses TRBV18 with TRBJ1-5; 8 bases are a match to TRBD1. The CDR3 has 13 amino acids. J was trimmed by 5 bases and V by 3 bases; bases with no gene match: 0. Looked up from germline, CDR1 is KGHSH and CDR2 is LQKENI. CDR3 coding DNA: TGTGCCAGCTCACCGGACAGGGATCAGCCCCAGCATTTT. The encoded protein is CASSPDRDQPQHF.

V usage is TRBV30 and J usage is TRBJ1-4; weak D call: TRBD1 (6 bases). The germline CDR1 and CDR2 sequences are GTSNPN and SVGIG (reference sequence). Between the trimmed V and J ends, which lost 3 bases and 8 bases, there was a span of 16 bases. The CDR3 sequence is 14 residues long. CDR3 protein: CAWRGLGGGEKLFF. The CDR3 DNA reads as TGTGCCTGGAGGGGTCTGGGGGGCGGGGAAAAACTGTTTTTT.

CDR3 protein: CASSPRLAGPYEQYF. The CDR3, as DNA: TGTGCCAGCAGCCCCCGACTAGCGGGACCCTACGAGCAGTACTTC. V gene TRBV7-6 combines with J gene TRBJ2-7; TRBD2 matches 11 bases. Per germline, CDR1 SGHVS and CDR2 FNYEAQ. The CDR3 length is 15 residues. V was pared by 5 bases and J by 2 bases, with 5 bases of the junction left unmatched.

The gene calls are TRBV30 and TRBJ1-1; 7 bases map to TRBD1. With 5 bases clipped from V and 1 base from J, the junction kept 13 bases outside the gene matches. The germline CDR1 and CDR2 sequences are GTSNPN and SVGIG (reference sequence). CDR3 length: 16 residues. CDR3 amino acids: CAWALEQGRGNTEAFF. CDR3 DNA sequence: TGTGCCTGGGCCCTGGAACAGGGGCGAGGGAACACTGAAGCTTTCTTT.

The rearrangement links TRBV3-1 (or the pseudogene TRBV3-2) to TRBJ2-7, with D possibly matching TRBD1 (6 bases). Per germline, CDR1 LGHDT and CDR2 YNNKEL (reference sequence). The V and J ends lost 2 bases and 6 bases respectively, with 11 bases between them. CDR3 size: 13 residues. The CDR3 sequence: CASSQRRGTEQYF. The CDR3, as DNA: TGTGCCAGCAGCCAAAGAAGGGGGACCGAGCAGTACTTC.

The gene calls are TRBV30 and TRBJ2-7; D perhaps matches TRBD2 (6 bases). CDR1 is GTSNPN, CDR2 SVGIG, per germline (reference sequence). This CDR3 contains 14 residues. Trimming left V 5 bases short and J 2 bases short, with 16 bases between. CDR3 nucleotides: TGTGCCTGGGGGAGAAGACTAGGGGCCTACGAGCAGTACTTC. It yields the protein CAWGRRLGAYEQYF.

The chain employs TRBV28 and TRBJ1-3, with D hard to call. Germline V gene sequence: CDR1 MDHEN, CDR2 SYDVKM. Trimming cost V 6 bases and J 0 bases, with 12 bases left between them. The CDR3 is 15 residues long. Written as DNA, the CDR3 is TGTGCCAGCAGCCCACAGTGGTCCTCTGGAAACACCATATATTTT. This gives the protein CASSPQWSSGNTIYF.

The rearrangement joins TRBV7-9 to TRBJ2-7; D perhaps matches TRBD2 (5 bases). The V end was cut by 4 bases, the J end by 2 bases, with 15 bases between. CDR3 length: 15 residues. The V gene's germline CDR1 is SEHNR and CDR2 FQNEAQ (reference sequence). CDR3 sequence: CASSYGQRTTYEQYF. The CDR3 DNA sequence: TGTGCCAGCAGCTACGGCCAGCGGACCACCTACGAGCAGTACTTC.

The genes are TRBV7-3 and TRBJ2-2; D is ambiguous. Germline CDR1 is SGHTA and CDR2 is FQGTGA. The CDR3 is made up of 14 amino acids. V was trimmed by 2 bases and J by 4 bases, leaving 8 bases between them. CDR3 coding DNA: TGTGCCAGCAGCTTAGGAAGGTCCACCGGGGAGCTGTTTTTT. Its translation is CASSLGRSTGELFF.

This rearrangement joins TRBV4-2 to TRBJ2-2, with a possible D match to TRBD2 (6 bases). Germline CDR1 and CDR2: LGHNA and YNFKEQ. Trimming cost V 0 bases and J 5 bases, with 19 bases left between them. The CDR3 runs to 18 residues. CDR3: CASSQEGRTSRKTGELFF. The CDR3 nucleotides read TGTGCCAGCAGCCAAGAGGGTAGAACTAGCCGTAAAACCGGGGAGCTGTTTTTT.

V is TRBV2 and J is TRBJ1-2, with TRBD1 as a possible D gene (6 bases). The germline gives CDR1 SNHLY, CDR2 FYNNEI. The V gene lost 6 bases and the J gene lost 6 bases, with 11 bases spanning the gap. The length of the CDR3 is 12 residues. The CDR3 coding sequence is TGTGCCAGCAGGCAGGGGAGGGATGGCTACACCTTC. Amino acids: CASRQGRDGYTF.

The rearrangement joins TRBV2 to TRBJ2-1; 7 nucleotides agree with TRBD2. J was trimmed by 7 bases and V by 8 bases; bases with no gene match: 14. The germline CDR1 and CDR2 sequences are SNHLY and FYNNEI. The CDR3 length is 15 residues. DNA of the CDR3: TGTGCCAGCGAAAATCGGGGGAGGGGCGTGAATGAGCAGTTCTTC. This sequence encodes CASENRGRGVNEQFF.

This chain links TRBV10-3 with TRBJ1-2; D uncertain. CDR3 length: 11 residues. V gave up 3 bases and J gave up 9 bases, with 8 bases separating them. Germline CDR1 and CDR2: ENHRY and SYGVKD. CDR3 amino acids: CAISDLERYTF. The CDR3 nucleotides are TGTGCCATCAGTGATCTGGAACGCTACACCTTC.

This clone came up a few times. The junction departs from germline at one end; a sequencing error may be responsible. This chain connects TRBV30 to TRBJ1-6; no definite D call. The CDR3 loop spans 13 amino acids. Germline-derived CDR1 and CDR2 are GTSNPN and SVGIG (reference sequence). CDR3 in amino acids: CAWTGSSNSPLHF. The DNA of the CDR3 is TGTGCCTGGACGGGGTCCTCTAATTCACCCCTCCACTTT. The variable domain in full, completed from reference TRBV30 and TRBJ1-6, reads SQTIHQWPATLVQPVGSPLSLECTVEGTSNPNLYWYRQAAGRGLQLLFYSVGIGQISSEVPQNLSASRPQDRQFILSSKKLLLSDSGFYLCAWTGSSNSPLHFGNGTRLTVT.

The rearrangement uses TRBV19 and TRBJ2-3; a possible D gene is TRBD2 (7 bases). Germline V lookup: CDR1 LNHDA, CDR2 SQIVND (reference sequence). This CDR3 has 14 amino acids. The V end was cut by 8 bases, the J end by 2 bases, with 14 bases between. DNA for the CDR3: TGTGCCAGTTTTCAGCGGGGACACACAGATACGCAGTATTTT. Residues: CASFQRGHTDTQYF.

The chain couples TRBV27 to TRBJ1-2; TRBD1 matches 9 bases. V shed 3 bases, J shed 7 bases, and the junction held 9 bases outside the gene matches. CDR1 and CDR2 from the germline V gene are MNHEY and SMNVEV (reference sequence). The CDR3 is 15 amino acids. The CDR3 nucleotides are TGTGCCAGCAGTTTGGGGGGGACAGGGTTTTTTGGCTACACCTTC. It yields the protein CASSLGGTGFFGYTF.

The chain carries TRBV4-1 and TRBJ1-2; weak D call: TRBD1 (5 bases). CDR3 length: 15 amino acids. Germline loops: CDR1 MGHRA, CDR2 YSYEKL. V was cut by 8 bases and J by 6 bases, with 22 bases left in between. CDR3 sequence (DNA): TGCGCCAGCGGCTTTGGGGCAGGTAGGGAGGATGGCTACACCTTC. Translated: CASGFGAGREDGYTF.